A single sample is the source of the 20 T cell receptor beta chains below, sequenced in a study of response to subunit inactivated influenza vaccine. TCRdb recomputed calls from the RT-PCR reads with MiXCR, one row per CDR3 protein. Here the sample spans a few hundred thousand distinct CDR3 sequences, less than 15% being singletons. Sequencing used PBMCs from blood, obtained 11 to 12 days after vaccination. These receptors originate from a man over 45 who received an inactivated influenza vaccine.

V is TRBV7-7 and J is TRBJ2-1, with 9 bases lining up with TRBD1. CDR3 size: 14 residues. V was clipped by 4 bases and J by 7 bases; unmatched bases: 5. Germline V gives CDR1 SSHAT, CDR2 FNYEAQ (reference sequence). CDR3 bases: TGTGCCAGCAGCTCGGACAGGGGAGGGAATGAGCAGTTCTTC. Residues: CASSSDRGGNEQFF.

The V gene is TRBV6-2 or TRBV6-3, the J gene TRBJ2-5; 10 positions agree with TRBD2. V lost 7 bases, J lost 5 bases, and 7 bases stayed unmatched. CDR3 length equals 14 residues. Germline V gives CDR1 MNHEY, CDR2 SVGEGT. The CDR3 sequence: CASTSGRYRETQYF. CDR3 sequence (DNA): TGTGCCAGCACTAGCGGGAGATACCGGGAGACCCAGTACTTC.

In its sample, this clonotype was seen many times. J is TRBJ1-4 and V is TRBV29-1, with D maybe TRBD1 (6 bases). The CDR3 loop spans 14 amino acids. CDR1 and CDR2 (germline): SQVTM, ANQGSEA. V lost 6 bases, J lost 0 bases, and 11 bases lay in between. The CDR3 bases are TGCAGCGTCCGGACAGTCTCAACTAATGAAAAACTGTTTTTT. This encodes CSVRTVSTNEKLFF. Complete variable domain (other parts from reference TRBV29-1 and TRBJ1-4): SAVISQKPSRDICQRGTSLTIQCQVDSQVTMMFWYRQQPGQSLTLIATANQGSEATYESGFVIDKFPISRPNLTFSTLTVSNMSPEDSSIYLCSVRTVSTNEKLFFGSGTQLSVL.

This clonotype was detected ten times or more. The chain carries TRBV5-1 and TRBJ1-6; no definite D call. This CDR3 has 13 amino acids. Trimming removed 0 bases at V and 10 bases at J, with 8 bases between. Germline CDR1 reads SGHRS; CDR2 reads YFSETQ. DNA for the CDR3: TGCGCCAGCAGCTTGGAAGAAGGGTCACCCCTCCACTTT. It specifies CASSLEEGSPLHF. Together with reference TRBV5-1 and TRBJ1-6, the CDR3 gives the full variable domain: KAGVTQTPRYLIKTRGQQVTLSCSPISGHRSVSWYQQTPGQGLQFLFEYFSETQRNKGNFPGRFSGRQFSNSRSEMNVSTLELGDSALYLCASSLEEGSPLHFGNGTRLTVT.

The CDR3 coding sequence is TGTGCCAGCAGCCAGGGACTAGGAACCGGGGAGCTGTTTTTT. It yields the protein CASSQGLGTGELFF. The genes are TRBV9 and TRBJ2-2, with 8 bases aligning to TRBD2. Germline V CDR1 and CDR2: SGDLS, YYNGEE. V gave up 4 bases and J gave up 5 bases; unmatched junction bases: 4. CDR3 size: 14 residues.

V and J are TRBV27 and TRBJ2-7, with D possibly matching TRBD1 (6 bases). V was clipped by 7 bases and J by 1 base, with 11 bases between them. The germline gives CDR1 MNHEY, CDR2 SMNVEV (reference sequence). The CDR3 extends over 13 amino acids. The DNA for the CDR3 is TGTGCCAGCAAAAGGCAGGGGTCCTACGAGCAGTACTTC. Protein product: CASKRQGSYEQYF.

This clonotype was seen only a few times. The chain uses TRBV29-1 and TRBJ2-7; TRBD1 is a possible D gene (6 bases). V was shortened by 3 bases and J by 3 bases, with 9 bases between the two germline ends. This CDR3 has 12 amino acids. Germline V gene data show CDR1 as SQVTM and CDR2 as ANQGSEA. The DNA for the CDR3 is TGCAGCGTTGATCAGGGGAACTACGAGCAGTACTTC. Its translation is CSVDQGNYEQYF.

This chain links TRBV11-2 with TRBJ2-5; 9 bases match TRBD1. This CDR3 has 16 residues. V was pared by 5 bases and J by 4 bases, with 11 bases of the junction left unmatched. Germline CDR1 reads SGHAT; CDR2 reads FQNNGV. This CDR3 is CASSPPWDRVGETQYF. Here the CDR3 DNA reads TGTGCCAGCAGCCCACCATGGGACAGGGTGGGAGAGACCCAGTACTTC.

CDR3 sequence: CSARLGGRMGTGELFF. CDR3 coding DNA: TGCAGTGCTCGGCTTGGGGGGCGCATGGGCACCGGGGAGCTGTTTTTT. The chain carries TRBV20-1 and TRBJ2-2; either TRBD1 or TRBD2 may supply D (6 bases each). V lost 5 bases and J lost 4, with 20 bases in between. Germline V gene sequence: CDR1 DFQATT, CDR2 SNEGSKA (reference sequence). There are 16 residues in the CDR3.

This clonotype was counted between two and nine times. The rearrangement links TRBV6-2 or TRBV6-3 to TRBJ2-3; 10 bases agree with TRBD2. J gave up 3 bases and V 6 bases, and 6 bases lay outside the gene matches. The germline V gene encodes CDR1 MNHEY and CDR2 SVGEGT. The CDR3 extends over 15 amino acids. The CDR3 spells CASRPSGRETDTQYF. CDR3 nucleotides: TGTGCCAGCAGACCGAGCGGGAGGGAGACAGATACGCAGTATTTT.

The chain uses TRBV6-1 and TRBJ2-1; 8 bases are shared with TRBD1. Unmatched junction bases numbered 12, after V lost 7 bases and J lost 7 bases. Germline V lookup: CDR1 MNHNS, CDR2 SASEGT. The CDR3 is 15 amino acids. In DNA, the CDR3 is TGTGCCAGCACCCTCCCATGGACAGGGAAGAATGAGCAGTTCTTC. It codes for CASTLPWTGKNEQFF.

This clonotype came up many times. This chain uses TRBV5-1 with TRBJ2-3; TRBD2 matches 9 bases. The CDR3 is 15 residues long. Unmatched junction bases numbered 8, after V lost 4 bases and J lost 5 bases. Germline assignment: CDR1 SGHRS and CDR2 YFSETQ. In DNA form, the CDR3 reads TGCGCCAGCAGCCTTAGCGGGAGAGTCGGAGATACGCAGTATTTT. Amino acids: CASSLSGRVGDTQYF. The complete variable domain, with remaining parts taken from reference TRBV5-1 and TRBJ2-3, reads KAGVTQTPRYLIKTRGQQVTLSCSPISGHRSVSWYQQTPGQGLQFLFEYFSETQRNKGNFPGRFSGRQFSNSRSEMNVSTLELGDSALYLCASSLSGRVGDTQYFGPGTRLTVL.

The V gene is TRBV27, the J gene TRBJ2-3; D not resolved. Germline V CDR1 and CDR2: MNHEY, SMNVEV (reference sequence). V was trimmed by 3 bases and J by 3 bases, leaving 10 bases between them. CDR3 size: 14 residues. The CDR3 here is CASSFQAWTDTQYF. The CDR3, as DNA: TGTGCCAGCAGTTTTCAGGCTTGGACAGATACGCAGTATTTT.

This clonotype was seen a handful of times. CDR3 sequence reads: CASRIGQGRDTQYF. CDR3 nucleotides: TGTGCCAGCAGGATAGGACAGGGAAGGGATACGCAGTATTTT. V is TRBV28 and J is TRBJ2-3; 8 bases are a match to TRBD1. Losses at the gene ends were 6 bases for V and 6 bases for J; bases not matched to a gene: 8. Per the germline V gene, CDR1 is MDHEN and CDR2 is SYDVKM. This CDR3 has 14 amino acids.

This clonotype turned up a few times. V and J are TRBV7-2 and TRBJ2-7; D is possibly TRBD2 (6 bases). CDR1 is SGHTA, CDR2 FQGNSA, per germline. V was shortened by 5 bases and J by 4 bases, with 18 bases between the two germline ends. The CDR3 length is 15 residues. The CDR3 protein is CASSETTGEWYEQYF. The DNA for the CDR3 is TGTGCCAGCAGCGAAACTACGGGAGAATGGTACGAGCAGTACTTC. Full variable domain (outside the CDR3, taken from reference TRBV7-2 and TRBJ2-7): GAGVSQSPSNKVTEKGKDVELRCDPISGHTALYWYRQSLGQGLEFLIYFQGNSAPDKSGLPSDRFSAERTGGSVSTLTIQRTQQEDSAVYLCASSETTGEWYEQYFGPGTRLTVT.

The table lists this clonotype with a few counts. The chain uses TRBV28 and TRBJ2-3; D is perhaps TRBD1 (6 bases). This CDR3 contains 15 residues. V was shortened by 5 bases and J by 3 bases, with 15 bases between the two germline ends. CDR1 and CDR2 (germline): MDHEN, SYDVKM. The CDR3 coding sequence is TGTGCCAGCAGTCCGCACAGGGTAATAACAGATACGCAGTATTTT. Amino acids: CASSPHRVITDTQYF. Complete variable domain (other parts from reference TRBV28 and TRBJ2-3): DVKVTQSSRYLVKRTGEKVFLECVQDMDHENMFWYRQDPGLGLRLIYFSYDVKMKEKGDIPEGYSVSREKKERFSLILESASTNQTSMYLCASSPHRVITDTQYFGPGTRLTVL.

This clonotype has more than one count but fewer than ten. This chain links TRBV29-1 with TRBJ2-7, with unresolved D. The V end was cut by 6 bases, the J end by 0 bases, with 15 bases between. This CDR3 spans 14 amino acids. Germline CDR1 SQVTM, CDR2 ANQGSEA. CDR3: CSVFSPTPSYEQYF. CDR3 coding DNA: TGCAGCGTCTTCTCACCGACCCCCTCCTACGAGCAGTACTTC.

The chain combines TRBV14 with TRBJ2-2; unclear D gene. V shed 2 bases and J shed 6 bases, with 10 bases lying between them. This CDR3 is built from 14 residues. The germline gives CDR1 SGHDN, CDR2 FVKESK. CDR3 residues: CASSQSWSPGELFF. CDR3 bases: TGTGCCAGCAGCCAATCCTGGAGCCCCGGGGAGCTGTTTTTT.

The genes are TRBV7-9 and TRBJ1-1, with D uncertain. CDR3 length: 15 residues. Trimming removed 0 bases from V and 1 base from J, with 9 bases in between. Germline assignment: CDR1 SEHNR and CDR2 FQNEAQ (reference sequence). This CDR3 is CASSLAWGKNTEAFF. For the CDR3, the DNA is TGTGCCAGCAGCTTAGCGTGGGGTAAGAACACTGAAGCTTTCTTT.

This clonotype was seen a few times. V and J are TRBV7-2 and TRBJ2-1, with D perhaps TRBD2 (6 bases). V shed 5 bases and J shed 7 bases, with 15 bases lying between them. Per the germline V gene, CDR1 is SGHTA and CDR2 is FQGNSA. The CDR3 runs to 14 residues. This CDR3 reads CASSHPGLTNEQFF. The DNA of the CDR3 is TGTGCCAGCAGCCACCCGGGACTGACGAATGAGCAGTTCTTC.